This T cell receptor (beta chain) was obtained from a study of PD-1 blockade in classical Hodgkin lymphoma. The time point: newly diagnosed, previously untreated cHL patient sample. PBMCs representing newly diagnosed, untreated classical Hodgkin lymphoma functioned as the comparison. Whole-study results and caveats: Newly diagnosed patients reportedly trailed healthy donors in baseline TCR diversity. Factors driving the repertoire differences, possibly disease activity or prior therapy, remain undefined.

The length of the CDR3 is 16 residues. The germline gives CDR1 SGHTA, CDR2 FQGNSA. Between the trimmed V and J ends, which lost 6 bases and 4 bases, there was a span of 22 bases. Profiling relied on immunoSEQ multiplex PCR, and the TCRdb table lists in-frame clones only, not all of them. The sample records roughly 70,000 clones, 93% being singletons. This clone has a single count. Its antigen is unknown. The rearrangement uses TRBV7-2 and TRBJ2-7, with D tentatively TRBD2 (6 bases). The sequence was collected from a human donor with classical Hodgkin lymphoma. Sequencing was done on a sample of peripheral blood mononuclear cells (PBMCs). In nucleotides, the CDR3 is TGTGCCAGCAGTTTCCTTAGCGGCAAACACCCGTACGAGCAGTACTTC. It encodes CASSFLSGKHPYEQYF.